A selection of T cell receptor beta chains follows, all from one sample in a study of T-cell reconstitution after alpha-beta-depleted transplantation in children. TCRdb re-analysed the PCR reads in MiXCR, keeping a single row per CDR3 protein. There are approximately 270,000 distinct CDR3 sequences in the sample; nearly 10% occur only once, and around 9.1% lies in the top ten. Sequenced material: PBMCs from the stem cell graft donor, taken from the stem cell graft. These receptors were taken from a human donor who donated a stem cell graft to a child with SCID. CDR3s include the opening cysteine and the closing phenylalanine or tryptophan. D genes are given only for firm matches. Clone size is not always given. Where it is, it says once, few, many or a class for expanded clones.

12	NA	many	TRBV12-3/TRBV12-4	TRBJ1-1	CASSPGPSEAFF	TGTGCCAGCAGCCCTGGGCCCTCCGAAGCTTTCTTT
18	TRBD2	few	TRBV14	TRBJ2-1	CASSQEWVPGLAVRGQFF	TGTGCCAGCAGCCAAGAATGGGTGCCGGGACTAGCGGTCCGGGGGCAGTTCTTC
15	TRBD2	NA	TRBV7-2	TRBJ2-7	CASSLESGGVYEQYF	TGTGCCAGCAGCTTAGAATCGGGGGGGGTCTACGAGCAGTACTTC
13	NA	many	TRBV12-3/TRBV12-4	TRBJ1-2	CASRKGGPYGYTF	TGTGCCAGCAGAAAGGGAGGGCCCTATGGCTACACCTTC
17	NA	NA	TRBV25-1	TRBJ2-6	CASSDRDSLLGANVLTF	TGTGCCAGCAGTGATCGGGACTCCCTCCTAGGGGCCAACGTCCTGACTTTC
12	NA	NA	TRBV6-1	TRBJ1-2	CASSTGKIDYTF	TGTGCCAGCAGTACCGGGAAGATTGACTACACCTTC
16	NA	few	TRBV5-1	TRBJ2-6	CASSPGLLSGANVLTF	TGCGCCAGCAGCCCTGGACTGTTGTCGGGGGCCAACGTCCTGACTTTC
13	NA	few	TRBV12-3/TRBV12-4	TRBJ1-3	CASSLTVIDTIYF	TGTGCCAGCAGTTTGACAGTTATCGACACCATATATTTT
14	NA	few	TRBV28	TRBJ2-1	CATTGGGRYNEQFF	TGTGCCACCACCGGCGGGGGCCGATACAATGAGCAGTTCTTC
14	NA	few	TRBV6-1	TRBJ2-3	CASSEGRPPGTQYF	TGTGCCAGCAGTGAAGGGCGCCCCCCGGGTACGCAGTATTTT
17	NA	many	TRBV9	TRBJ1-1	CASSVGYMGIGNTEAFF	TGTGCCAGCAGCGTAGGGTATATGGGGATCGGGAACACTGAAGCTTTCTTT
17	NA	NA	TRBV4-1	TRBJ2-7	CASSQVWKATSPYEQYF	TGCGCCAGCAGCCAAGTATGGAAGGCCACTTCCCCTTACGAGCAGTACTTC
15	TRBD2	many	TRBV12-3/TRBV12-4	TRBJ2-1	CASSLEASGTNEQFF	TGTGCCAGCAGTTTAGAGGCTAGCGGGACGAATGAGCAGTTCTTC
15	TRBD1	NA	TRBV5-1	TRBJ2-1	CASSLETGTGYEQFF	TGCGCCAGCAGCTTGGAAACCGGGACAGGTTATGAGCAGTTCTTC
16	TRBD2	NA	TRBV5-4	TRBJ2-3	CASSSGGLAGGGTQYF	TGTGCCAGCAGCTCAGGAGGACTAGCGGGGGGGGGTACGCAGTATTTT
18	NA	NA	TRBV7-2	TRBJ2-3	CASSLPPLGLPSTDTQYF	TGTGCCAGCAGCTTACCGCCTTTGGGATTACCTAGCACAGATACGCAGTATTTT
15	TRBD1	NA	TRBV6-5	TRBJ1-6	CASSYAGTDNSPLHF	TGTGCCAGCAGTTACGCCGGGACAGATAATTCACCCCTCCACTTT
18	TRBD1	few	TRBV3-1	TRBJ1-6	CASSQALQGAQSNSPLHF	TGTGCCAGCAGCCAAGCCCTACAGGGGGCGCAATCTAATTCACCCCTCCACTTT
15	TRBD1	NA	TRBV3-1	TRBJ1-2	CASSQEYRGLYGYTF	TGTGCCAGCAGCCAAGAATACAGGGGGCTTTATGGCTACACCTTC
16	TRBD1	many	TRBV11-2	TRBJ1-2	CASSPIRGQRGSGYTF	TGTGCCAGCAGCCCCATCAGGGGACAGCGTGGGAGCGGCTACACCTTC
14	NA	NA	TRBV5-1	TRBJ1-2	CASSFEGGTDGYTF	TGCGCCAGCAGCTTCGAAGGGGGTACAGACGGCTACACCTTC
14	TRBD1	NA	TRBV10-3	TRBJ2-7	CAISEWTGANEQYF	TGTGCCATCAGTGAGTGGACAGGGGCCAACGAGCAGTACTTC
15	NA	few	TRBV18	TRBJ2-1	CASSHPQQIYNEQFF	TGTGCCAGCTCTCATCCCCAGCAGATCTACAATGAGCAGTTCTTC
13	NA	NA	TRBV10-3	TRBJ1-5	CAISESKGQPQHF	TGTGCCATCAGTGAGTCAAAAGGTCAGCCCCAGCATTTT
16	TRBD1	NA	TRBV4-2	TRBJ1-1	CASSQDAQGWGTEAFF	TGTGCCAGCAGCCAAGACGCACAGGGGTGGGGCACTGAAGCTTTCTTT
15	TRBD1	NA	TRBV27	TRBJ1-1	CASSSDRGGNTEAFF	TGTGCCAGCAGTTCGGACAGGGGCGGGAACACTGAAGCTTTCTTT
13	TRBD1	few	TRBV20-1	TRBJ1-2	CSASPTGSHGYTF	TGCAGTGCTAGTCCGACAGGGTCTCATGGCTACACCTTC
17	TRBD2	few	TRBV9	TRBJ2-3	CASSTPRPSGSTDTQYF	TGTGCCAGCAGCACCCCCCGGCCTAGCGGGAGCACAGATACGCAGTATTTT
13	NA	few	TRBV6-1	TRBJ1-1	CASSENIGTEAFF	TGTGCCAGCAGTGAAAACATAGGGACCGAAGCTTTCTTT
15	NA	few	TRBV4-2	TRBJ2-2	CASSSRVSNTGELFF	TGTGCCAGCAGCTCCCGGGTCTCTAACACCGGGGAGCTGTTTTTT
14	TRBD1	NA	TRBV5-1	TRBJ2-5	CASSQDRGEETQYF	TGCGCCAGCAGCCAGGACAGGGGTGAGGAGACCCAGTACTTC
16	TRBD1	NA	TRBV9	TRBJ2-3	CASSGGTEKFTDTQYF	TGTGCCAGCAGCGGAGGGACAGAGAAATTCACAGATACGCAGTATTTT
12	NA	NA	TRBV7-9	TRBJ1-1	CASSLPEGGADF	TGTGCCAGCAGTCTACCCGAGGGAGGGGCTGATTTT
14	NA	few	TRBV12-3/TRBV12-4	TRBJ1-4	CASSLYKSGEKLFF	TGTGCCAGCAGCCTATACAAGTCTGGTGAAAAACTGTTTTTT
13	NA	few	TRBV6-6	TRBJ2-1	CASRYSSYNEQFF	TGTGCCAGCAGATATAGCTCCTACAATGAGCAGTTCTTC
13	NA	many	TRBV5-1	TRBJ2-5	CASSLEGQETQYF	TGCGCCAGCAGCTTGGAGGGTCAGGAGACCCAGTACTTC